This T cell receptor beta chain stems from a study of blood T cell repertoires in COVID-19. Study-wide context: Researchers got acute and convalescent COVID-19 samples from the United States, Italy and Spain.

Looked up from germline, CDR1 is LNHDA and CDR2 is SQIVND (reference sequence). V lost 7 bases to trimming and J lost 0 bases, with 12 bases between them. The CDR3 has 14 residues. Original processing notes: Amplification of reference gene primers provided the estimated nucleated cell counts. Data came from immunoSEQ multiplex PCR; TCRdb stores just in-frame clones and leaves some out. V, J and clone size were drawn from that table, and D and trimming were deduced from the DNA. The sample lists a few hundred thousand clones, 85% seen once, with 2% to 3% in the top ten. Enrollees, roughly 18 to 90 years old, lived in 24 US areas. Symptom resolution, clearance, or two negative PCRs marked the recovered donors of Cohort 3.

J is TRBJ1-1 and V is TRBV19, with D possibly matching TRBD1 (5 bases). The sample taken for sequencing was PBMCs or T cells enriched from blood (not recorded which). The source of this sequence is a woman between 50 and 59 years old who had recovered from COVID-19. CDR3 amino acids: CASTQGRMNTEAFF. DNA of the CDR3: TGTGCCAGTACTCAGGGAAGAATGAACACTGAAGCTTTCTTT.